This is a list of T cell receptor beta chains from one sample in a study of T cells after yellow fever vaccination. TCRdb reprocessed the 5' RACE reads with MiXCR, giving one entry per CDR3 protein. This sample has approximately 240,000 distinct CDR3 sequences, with over 3% found just once. The sequencing here drew on PBMCs, taken 15 days after the yellow fever booster vaccination. The receptors were gathered from a man between 18 and 35 years old who received the YFV17D yellow fever vaccine. CDR3s include the opening cysteine and the closing phenylalanine or tryptophan. D genes are given only for firm matches. Not all rows give a size; the values are once, few, many and, for expanded clones, a class.

TRBJ2-3 | TRBV7-2 | NA | many | TGTGCCAGCAGCTTAGATGCTCCCAGGCAGTATTTT | CASSLDAPRQYF
TRBJ1-1 | TRBV7-6 | NA | many | TGTGCCAGCAGCTCGATTACCGGGACTTTGGGACTGAACACTGAAGCTTTCTTT | CASSSITGTLGLNTEAFF
TRBJ2-3 | TRBV20-1 | TRBD2 | many | TGCAGTGCTAGAGTTAGCGGGGGATTAGTAGATACGCAGTATTTT | CSARVSGGLVDTQYF
TRBJ1-1 | TRBV30 | NA | few | TGTGCCTGGAGTGTCGGGGCGGAAGCTTTCTTT | CAWSVGAEAFF
TRBJ2-2 | TRBV29-1 | NA | many | TGCAGCGTTGTTAGCGGTCACACCGGGGAGCTGTTTTTT | CSVVSGHTGELFF
TRBJ1-2 | TRBV7-8 | NA | many | TGTGCCAGCAGCTTCGGTGGGGAATATGGCTACACCTTC | CASSFGGEYGYTF
TRBJ2-3 | TRBV5-1 | NA | many | TGCGCCAGCAGCGCGTCGGACCATCCTTACGAGGATACGCAGTATTTT | CASSASDHPYEDTQYF
TRBJ2-5 | TRBV20-1 | NA | many | TGCAGTGCTATTACCGGAGGGGGGATGCCAGGGGAGACCCAGTACTTC | CSAITGGGMPGETQYF
TRBJ1-3 | TRBV27 | TRBD1 | many | TGTGCCAGCAGTTTCCCTCCGACAGGGATCACTGGAAACACCATATATTTT | CASSFPPTGITGNTIYF
TRBJ2-5 | TRBV18 | TRBD2 | many | TGTGCCAGCTCAACGGACGGGGGGGCCGGAGAGACCCAGTACTTC | CASSTDGGAGETQYF
TRBJ2-7 | TRBV10-3 | NA | many | TGTGCCATCACCGTAGGGGATTCGGGCGAGCAGTACTTC | CAITVGDSGEQYF
TRBJ1-3 | TRBV28 | NA | many | TGTGCCAGCAGGCCCGGGGGTCCTGGAAACACCATATATTTT | CASRPGGPGNTIYF
TRBJ2-7 | TRBV4-3 | NA | many | TGCGCCAGCAGCCAAGTGGATCAGGGGCCCCTCTACGAGCAGTACTTC | CASSQVDQGPLYEQYF
TRBJ1-5 | TRBV9 | NA | many | TGTGCCAGCAGCGTAGATCCCAGGAATCAGCCCCAGCATTTT | CASSVDPRNQPQHF
TRBJ2-7 | TRBV19 | NA | many | TGTGCCAGTAGTACCACTAGTTTCCCCTACGAGCAGTACTTC | CASSTTSFPYEQYF
TRBJ1-1 | TRBV20-1 | TRBD1 | many | TGCAGTGCTAGAACCCCAGGGGGGGGCACTGAAGCTTTCTTT | CSARTPGGGTEAFF
TRBJ1-1 | TRBV5-1 | NA | many | TGCGCCAGCAGCTTGGCAGGATTGGGTCTCCAAGGGGCTGAAGCTTTCTTT | CASSLAGLGLQGAEAFF
TRBJ1-3 | TRBV5-1 | TRBD1 | NA | TGCGCCAGCAGTTGGGACAGCTCTGGAAACACCATATATTTT | CASSWDSSGNTIYF
TRBJ2-3 | TRBV5-1 | NA | many | TGCGCCAGCAGCTTGGGGCGGACAGAGGGCACAGATACGCAGTATTTT | CASSLGRTEGTDTQYF
TRBJ2-3 | TRBV7-2 | NA | many | TGTGCCAGCAGCCAGCGGTCCCACCCCACAGATACGCAGTATTTT | CASSQRSHPTDTQYF
TRBJ2-1 | TRBV4-2 | TRBD2 | once | TGTGCCAGCAGCCGAGGGTTAGCGGGGGTGCTGGATGAGCAGTTCTTC | CASSRGLAGVLDEQFF
TRBJ2-5 | TRBV5-5 | TRBD1 | many | TGTGCCAGCAGCACCGGGACAGGGGGAGAGACCCAGTACTTC | CASSTGTGGETQYF
TRBJ1-1 | TRBV5-1 | TRBD1 | many | TGCGCCAGCAGCCAACAGGGGGCCGGGAACACTGAAGCTTTCTTT | CASSQQGAGNTEAFF
TRBJ2-2 | TRBV7-3 | TRBD2 | many | TGTGCCAGCAGCTTGAGCGGGGGGGCCGTCGGGGAGCTGTTTTTT | CASSLSGGAVGELFF
TRBJ1-1 | TRBV12-3/TRBV12-4 | NA | many | TGTGCCAGCAGTTTAGGCCTCATGAACACTGAAGCTTTCTTT | CASSLGLMNTEAFF
TRBJ1-4 | TRBV5-1 | NA | many | TGCGCCAGCAGTCCGGAGGACCAATACGAAAAACTGTTTTTT | CASSPEDQYEKLFF
TRBJ1-1 | TRBV20-1 | NA | many | TGCAGTGCTAGCGGGACACTTGAAGCTTTCTTT | CSASGTLEAFF
TRBJ2-7 | TRBV12-3/TRBV12-4 | NA | many | TGTGCCAGCAGTTTAGGCGCACCCTACGAGCAGTACTTC | CASSLGAPYEQYF
TRBJ1-1 | TRBV5-1 | NA | many | TGCGCCAGCAGCTCGACAGGTGCGAACACTGAAGCTTTCTTT | CASSSTGANTEAFF
TRBJ2-1 | TRBV20-1 | TRBD1 | many | TGCAGTGCTAGACGGGACAGGTACAATGAGCAGTTCTTC | CSARRDRYNEQFF
TRBJ2-3 | TRBV4-3 | NA | many | TGCGCCAGCAGCCAGAGTAGGAGCACAGATACGCAGTATTTT | CASSQSRSTDTQYF
TRBJ2-3 | TRBV30 | TRBD2 | NA | TGTGCCTGGAGTGTACCAGTAGCCCAGGCCGGGGGGAAGGACACAGATACGCAGTATTTT | CAWSVPVAQAGGKDTDTQYF
TRBJ2-3 | TRBV15 | TRBD2 | many | TGTGCCACCAGCAACCCTAGCGGGCCAGATACGCAGTATTTT | CATSNPSGPDTQYF
TRBJ2-5 | TRBV7-8 | NA | many | TGTGCCAGCAGCGCGGGACTTAAAGAGACCCAGTACTTC | CASSAGLKETQYF
TRBJ2-3 | TRBV7-2 | NA | many | TGTGCCAGCAGCCGGGGGACCACAGGTGGGGCGAGCACAGATACGCAGTATTTT | CASSRGTTGGASTDTQYF
TRBJ2-3 | TRBV7-3 | TRBD2 | many | TGTGCCAGCAGCTTAATTTCCGGGGGGGGCTTAGATACGCAGTATTTT | CASSLISGGGLDTQYF
TRBJ1-2 | TRBV4-2 | TRBD1 | many | TGTGCCAGCAGCCAAGGTACAGACAGGGTGTATGGCTACACCTTC | CASSQGTDRVYGYTF
TRBJ2-4 | TRBV7-2 | TRBD2 | many | TGTGCCAGCAGCGTCGGACTAGCGGGGGGAAACATTCAGTACTTC | CASSVGLAGGNIQYF
TRBJ2-5 | TRBV7-2 | NA | many | TGTGCCAGCAGCTACACCCTCCAAGAGACCCAGTACTTC | CASSYTLQETQYF
TRBJ2-1 | TRBV5-1 | TRBD1 | many | TGCGCCAGCAGAACGACCGGGACAGGCAACAATGAGCAGTTCTTC | CASRTTGTGNNEQFF
TRBJ2-3 | TRBV5-4 | TRBD2 | NA | TGTGCCAGCAGCCAGGAGGGGACTAGCGGTGGAGATACGCAGTATTTT | CASSQEGTSGGDTQYF
TRBJ1-1 | TRBV25-1 | NA | many | TGTGCCAGCAGTGAATCGGGGGGTGCTGAAGCTTTCTTT | CASSESGGAEAFF
TRBJ1-2 | TRBV5-1 | NA | few | TGCGCCAGCAGCACCGGGACGGAAAACTATGGCTACACCTTC | CASSTGTENYGYTF
TRBJ2-1 | TRBV7-6 | TRBD2 | many | TGTGCCAGCAGCTCGCTAGCGGGGAGCTACAATGAGCAGTTCTTC | CASSSLAGSYNEQFF
TRBJ2-6 | TRBV2 | NA | few | TGTGCCAGCAGTCAAGACTCTTTCGGGGCCAACGTCCTGACTTTC | CASSQDSFGANVLTF
TRBJ2-1 | TRBV4-2 | NA | many | TGTGCCAGCAGCCAAGATATGGGGGAAGGCAATGAGCAGTTCTTC | CASSQDMGEGNEQFF